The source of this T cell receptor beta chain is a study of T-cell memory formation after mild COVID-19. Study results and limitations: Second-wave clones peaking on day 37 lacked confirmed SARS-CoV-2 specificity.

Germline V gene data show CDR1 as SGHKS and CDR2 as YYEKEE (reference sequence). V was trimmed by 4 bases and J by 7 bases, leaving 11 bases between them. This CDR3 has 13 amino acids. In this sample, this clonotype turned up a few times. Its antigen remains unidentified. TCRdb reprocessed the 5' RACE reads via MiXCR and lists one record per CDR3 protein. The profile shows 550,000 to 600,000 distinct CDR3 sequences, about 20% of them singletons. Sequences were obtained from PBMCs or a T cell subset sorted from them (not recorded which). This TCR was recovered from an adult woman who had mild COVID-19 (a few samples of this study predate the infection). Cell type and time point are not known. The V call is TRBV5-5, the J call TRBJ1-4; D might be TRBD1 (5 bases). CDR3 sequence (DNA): TGTGCCAGCAGCGGCTGGGACCTTGAAAAACTGTTTTTT. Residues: CASSGWDLEKLFF. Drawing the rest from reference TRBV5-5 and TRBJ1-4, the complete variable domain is DAGVTQSPTHLIKTRGQQVTLRCSPISGHKSVSWYQQVLGQGPQFIFQYYEKEERGRGNFPDRFSARQFPNYSSELNVNALLLGDSALYLCASSGWDLEKLFFGSGTQLSVL.